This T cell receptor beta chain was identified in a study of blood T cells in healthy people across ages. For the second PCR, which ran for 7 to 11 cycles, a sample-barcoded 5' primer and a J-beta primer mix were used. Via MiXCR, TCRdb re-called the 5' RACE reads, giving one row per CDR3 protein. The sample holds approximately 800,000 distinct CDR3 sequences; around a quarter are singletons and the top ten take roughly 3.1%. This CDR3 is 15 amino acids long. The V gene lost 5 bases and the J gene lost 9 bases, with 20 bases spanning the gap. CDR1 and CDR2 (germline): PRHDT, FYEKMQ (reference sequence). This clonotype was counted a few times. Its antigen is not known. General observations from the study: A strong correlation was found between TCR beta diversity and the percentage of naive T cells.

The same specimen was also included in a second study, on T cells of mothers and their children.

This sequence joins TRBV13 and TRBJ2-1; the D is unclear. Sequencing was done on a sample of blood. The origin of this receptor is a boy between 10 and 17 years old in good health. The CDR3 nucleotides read TGTGCCAGCAGCCTGGATGCGATCCTTCATGTTGAGCAGTTCTTC. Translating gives CASSLDAILHVEQFF.